This TCR beta chain was recovered during a study of T cell responses to AZD1222 COVID-19 vaccine. Study in general: Second doses were pooled across both intervals (about 4 or about 12 weeks). General study findings and limits: A reported finding is that nearly half of spike-specific TCRs target unmutated variant regions. In a largely white British group with more females than males, clonal diversity was possibly underestimated.

The CDR3 runs to 17 residues. From germline, CDR1 is LGHDT and CDR2 YNNKEL (reference sequence). The V and J ends lost 4 bases and 0 bases respectively, with 19 bases between them. Concerning this clone itself: No antigen is known for it.

Profiled with immunoSEQ multiplex PCR; TCRdb holds only in-frame clones, not every one. The data hold more than 95,000 clones, with around 92% observed a single time. This receptor was identified in an adult in good health. The specimen was peripheral blood, collected on day 0 of AZD1222 vaccination. The chain has TRBV3-1 (or the pseudogene TRBV3-2) and TRBJ2-7; tentatively, D is TRBD1 (5 bases). In DNA form, the CDR3 reads TGTGCCAGCAGCCCTAACCCTAGACAGCGATTCTCCTACGAGCAGTACTTC. Protein: CASSPNPRQRFSYEQYF.